This T cell receptor (beta chain) originates from a study of blood T cells in healthy people across ages. Study outcomes and limitations: Strong correlation linked observed beta diversity and percent naive T cells.

Alongside a J-beta primer mix, a sample-barcoded 5' primer served in a second PCR lasting about 7 to 11 cycles. Through a template-switch adaptor with 12 random nucleotides, each cDNA molecule received a tag. Each CDR3 protein is one row after TCRdb ran MiXCR on the 5' RACE reads. The sample yields 1.5 million to 2 million distinct CDR3 sequences, approximately 28% seen once. V trimming: 5 bases; J trimming: 8 bases; junction bases outside the gene matches: 12. The CDR3 loop spans 15 amino acids. Germline V gene lookup returns CDR1 MNHEY and CDR2 SVGEGT. There are a few counts of this clonotype. Its matching antigen is unknown. Healthy Russian Caucasian donors spanned ages about 6 to 90 years.

Sequenced: blood. This sequence originates from a woman aged 25 to 39 in good health. The chain carries TRBV6-2 or TRBV6-3 and TRBJ2-1, with 7 bases identical to TRBD2. The CDR3 reads CASSDLAEPRDEQFF. The DNA of the CDR3 is TGTGCCAGCAGTGACCTAGCGGAGCCCCGGGATGAGCAGTTCTTC.